This T cell receptor (beta chain) was identified in a study of T cells in Graves' hyperthyroidism and ophthalmopathy. Across the whole study: Before treatment of any kind, peripheral blood was taken at initial diagnosis.

V was trimmed by 7 bases and J by 0 bases, leaving 25 bases between them. The CDR3 covers 18 residues. CDR1 and CDR2 (germline): SGHDT, YYEEEE. Study-level findings and limits: Among thyroid clonotypes expanded above 0.001, most also appeared in blood.

Amplification yielded TCR beta CDR3 regions, with RNA transcripts as the source. When the TCR CDR3 underwent first-round RT-PCR, the HTBI primer set was used. TCRdb re-called the multiplex PCR reads through MiXCR, storing one row per CDR3 protein. In the table there are approximately 490,000 distinct CDR3 sequences, 20% to 25% of which are singletons. Thyroid ultrasound, orbital computed tomography, clinical symptoms, and serum thyroxine and TRAb underpinned diagnoses. The PBMCs were taken from 10 ml of fresh peripheral blood. Note on this clonotype: The antigen is unknown.

Sequences were obtained from blood. The V gene is TRBV5-6, the J gene TRBJ1-1, with D tentatively TRBD1 (5 bases). This clonotype was sampled from a woman in her 70s with Graves' ophthalmopathy. The DNA of the CDR3 is TGTGCCAGCGGATCTACCGGCCCTCGGGGGGGTATGAACACTGAAGCTTTCTTT. Its protein is CASGSTGPRGGMNTEAFF.